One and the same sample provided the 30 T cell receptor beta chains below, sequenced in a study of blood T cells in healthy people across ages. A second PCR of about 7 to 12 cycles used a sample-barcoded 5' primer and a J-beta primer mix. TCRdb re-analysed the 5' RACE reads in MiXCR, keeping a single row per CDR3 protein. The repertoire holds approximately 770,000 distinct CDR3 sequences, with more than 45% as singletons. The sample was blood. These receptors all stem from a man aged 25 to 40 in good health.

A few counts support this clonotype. CDR3 amino acids: CSARDRDNYEQYF. In DNA form, the CDR3 reads TGCAGTGCTAGAGACCGGGACAACTACGAGCAGTACTTC. The gene calls are TRBV20-1 and TRBJ2-5; TRBD1 might be the D (6 bases). The DNA end lines up better with TRBJ2-7; the J call may be wrong. The CDR3 totals 13 residues. Germline CDR1 DFQATT, CDR2 SNEGSKA (reference sequence).

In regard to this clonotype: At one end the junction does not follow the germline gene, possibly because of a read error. CDR3 residues: CGVEDGRGGDEQYF. The CDR3, as DNA: TGCGGCGTTGAAGATGGCAGGGGGGGAGACGAGCAGTACTTC. The rearrangement joins TRBV29-1 to TRBJ2-7; D possibly uses TRBD1 or TRBD2 (7 bases each). The CDR3 totals 14 residues. Germline V gene data show CDR1 as SQVTM and CDR2 as ANQGSEA.

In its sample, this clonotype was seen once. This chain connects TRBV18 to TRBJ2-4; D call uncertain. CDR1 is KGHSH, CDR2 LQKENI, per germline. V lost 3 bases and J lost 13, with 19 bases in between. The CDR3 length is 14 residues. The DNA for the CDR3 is TGTGCCAGCTCACCTGACGAGCAACCTTTTAAGCAGTACTTC. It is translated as CASSPDEQPFKQYF.

The DNA of the CDR3 is TGCAGCGTTGTCCCGTGGGAGGACGAGCAGTACTTC. Amino acid sequence: CSVVPWEDEQYF. The V and J genes are TRBV29-1 and TRBJ2-7, with D possibly TRBD2 on 6 matching bases. Germline V gives CDR1 SQVTM, CDR2 ANQGSEA. The CDR3 totals 12 residues. V was trimmed by 4 bases and J by 5 bases, leaving 12 bases between them.

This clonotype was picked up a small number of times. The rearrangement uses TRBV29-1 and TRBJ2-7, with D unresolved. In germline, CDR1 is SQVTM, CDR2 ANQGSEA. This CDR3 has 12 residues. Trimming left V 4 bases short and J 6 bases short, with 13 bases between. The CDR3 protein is CSVGTEWGEQYF. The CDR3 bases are TGCAGCGTTGGGACCGAGTGGGGCGAGCAGTACTTC.

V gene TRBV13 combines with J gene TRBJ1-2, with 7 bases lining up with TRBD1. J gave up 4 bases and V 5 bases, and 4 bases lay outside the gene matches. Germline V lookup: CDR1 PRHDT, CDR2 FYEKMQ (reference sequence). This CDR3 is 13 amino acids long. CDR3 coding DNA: TGTGCCAGCAGCGACAGGGTTGTCTATGGCTACACCTTC. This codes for CASSDRVVYGYTF.

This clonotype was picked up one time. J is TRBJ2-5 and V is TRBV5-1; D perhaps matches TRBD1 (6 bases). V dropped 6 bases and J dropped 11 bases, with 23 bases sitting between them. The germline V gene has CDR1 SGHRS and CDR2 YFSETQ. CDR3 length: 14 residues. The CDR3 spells CASTSDSQERGQYF. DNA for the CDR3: TGCGCCAGCACCTCGGACAGTCAAGAGAGGGGTCAGTACTTC. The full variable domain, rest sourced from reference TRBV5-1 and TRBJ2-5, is KAGVTQTPRYLIKTRGQQVTLSCSPISGHRSVSWYQQTPGQGLQFLFEYFSETQRNKGNFPGRFSGRQFSNSRSEMNVSTLELGDSALYLCASTSDSQERGQYFGPGTRLLVL.

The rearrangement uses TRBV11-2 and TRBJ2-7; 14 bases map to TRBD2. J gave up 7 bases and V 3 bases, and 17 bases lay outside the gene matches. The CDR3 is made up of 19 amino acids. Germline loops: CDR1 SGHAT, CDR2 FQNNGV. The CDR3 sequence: CASSFTTSGRALGLNEQYF. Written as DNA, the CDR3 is TGTGCCAGCAGCTTTACGACTAGCGGGAGGGCCTTGGGATTAAATGAGCAGTACTTC. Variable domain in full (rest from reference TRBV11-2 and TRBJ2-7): EAGVAQSPRYKIIEKRQSVAFWCNPISGHATLYWYQQILGQGPKLLIQFQNNGVVDDSQLPKDRFSAERLKGVDSTLKIQPAKLEDSAVYLCASSFTTSGRALGLNEQYFGPGTRLTVT.

The chain's CDR3 is CSVEAGGQETQYF. The CDR3 DNA sequence: TGCAGCGTTGAAGCAGGGGGCCAAGAGACCCAGTACTTC. The rearrangement links TRBV29-1 to TRBJ2-5; 7 bases match TRBD1. Trimming at V came to 1 base and at J to 1 base, leaving 0 bases not matched to a gene. This CDR3 contains 13 residues. Germline V CDR1 and CDR2: SQVTM, ANQGSEA.

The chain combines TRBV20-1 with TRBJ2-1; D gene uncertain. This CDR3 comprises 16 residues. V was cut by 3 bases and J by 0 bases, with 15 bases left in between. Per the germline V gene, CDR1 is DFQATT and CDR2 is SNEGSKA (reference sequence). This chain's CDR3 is CSASERWGSSYNEQFF. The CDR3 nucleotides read TGCAGTGCTAGCGAGAGGTGGGGTAGCTCCTACAATGAGCAGTTCTTC.

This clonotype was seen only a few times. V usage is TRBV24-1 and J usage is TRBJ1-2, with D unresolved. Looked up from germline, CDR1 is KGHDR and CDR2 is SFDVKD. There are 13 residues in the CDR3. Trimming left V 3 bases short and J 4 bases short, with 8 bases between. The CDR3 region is CATSDPNGYGYTF. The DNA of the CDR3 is TGTGCCACCAGTGATCCCAACGGCTATGGCTACACCTTC.

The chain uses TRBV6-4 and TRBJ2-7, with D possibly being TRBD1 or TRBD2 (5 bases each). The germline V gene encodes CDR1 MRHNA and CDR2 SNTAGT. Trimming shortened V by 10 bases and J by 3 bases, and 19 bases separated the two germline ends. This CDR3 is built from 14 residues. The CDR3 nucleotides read TGTGCCATATGGCCGCGTGGGGACGTCTACGAGCAGTACTTC. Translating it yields CAIWPRGDVYEQYF.

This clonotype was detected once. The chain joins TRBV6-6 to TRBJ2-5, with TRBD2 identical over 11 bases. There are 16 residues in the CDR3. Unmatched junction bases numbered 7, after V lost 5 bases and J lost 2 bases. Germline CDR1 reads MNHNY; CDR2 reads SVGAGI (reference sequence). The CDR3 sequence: CASSKAGTSGQETQYF. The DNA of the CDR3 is TGTGCCAGCAGTAAAGCCGGGACTAGCGGACAAGAGACCCAGTACTTC.

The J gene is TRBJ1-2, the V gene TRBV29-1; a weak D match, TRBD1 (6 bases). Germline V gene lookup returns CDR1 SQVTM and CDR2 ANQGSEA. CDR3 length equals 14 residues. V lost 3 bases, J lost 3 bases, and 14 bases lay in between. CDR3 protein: CSVDSHRVDYGYTF. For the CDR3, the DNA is TGCAGCGTTGATTCCCACAGGGTGGACTATGGCTACACCTTC.

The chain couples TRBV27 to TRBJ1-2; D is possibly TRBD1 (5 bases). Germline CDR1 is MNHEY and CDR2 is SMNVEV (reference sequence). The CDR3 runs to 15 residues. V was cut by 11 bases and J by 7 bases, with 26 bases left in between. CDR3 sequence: CACKPNWGESVGYTF. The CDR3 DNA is TGTGCCTGCAAACCCAATTGGGGGGAGTCGGTTGGCTACACCTTC.

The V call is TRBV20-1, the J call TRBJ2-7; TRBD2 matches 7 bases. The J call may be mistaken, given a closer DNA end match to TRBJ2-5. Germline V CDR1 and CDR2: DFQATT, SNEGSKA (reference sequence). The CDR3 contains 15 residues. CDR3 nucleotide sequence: TGCAGTGCTAGTTGGGAAGCGGGACCCGGCGGGACCCAGTACTTC. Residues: CSASWEAGPGGTQYF.

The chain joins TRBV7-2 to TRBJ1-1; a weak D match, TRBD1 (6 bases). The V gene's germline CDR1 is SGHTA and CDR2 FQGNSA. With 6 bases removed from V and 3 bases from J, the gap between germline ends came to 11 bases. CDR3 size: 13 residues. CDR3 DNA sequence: TGTGCCAGCAGGGCTAACAGGGACACTGAAGCTTTCTTT. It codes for CASRANRDTEAFF.

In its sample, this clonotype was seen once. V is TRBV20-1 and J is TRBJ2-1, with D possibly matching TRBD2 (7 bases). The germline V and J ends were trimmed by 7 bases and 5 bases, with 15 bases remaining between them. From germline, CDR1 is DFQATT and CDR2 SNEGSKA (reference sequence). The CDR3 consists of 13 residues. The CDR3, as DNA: TGCAGTGTCGAGGGGGAGGGTAACAATGAGCAGTTCTTC. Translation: CSVEGEGNNEQFF.

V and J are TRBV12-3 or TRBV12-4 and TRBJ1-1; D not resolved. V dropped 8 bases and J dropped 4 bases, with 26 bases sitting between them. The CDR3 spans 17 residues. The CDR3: CASHPPVIGRMATEAFF. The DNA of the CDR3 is TGTGCCAGCCATCCACCCGTAATAGGGAGGATGGCCACTGAAGCTTTCTTT.

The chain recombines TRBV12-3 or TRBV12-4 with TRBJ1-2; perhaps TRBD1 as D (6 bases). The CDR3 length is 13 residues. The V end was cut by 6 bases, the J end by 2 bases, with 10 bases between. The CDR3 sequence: CASSGQFNYGYTF. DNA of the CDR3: TGTGCCAGCAGCGGACAGTTCAACTATGGCTACACCTTC.

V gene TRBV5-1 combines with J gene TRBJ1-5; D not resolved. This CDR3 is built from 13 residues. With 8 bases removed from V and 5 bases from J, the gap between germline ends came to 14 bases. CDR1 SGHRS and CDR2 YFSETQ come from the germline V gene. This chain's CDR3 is CASKGGEDQPQHF. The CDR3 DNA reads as TGCGCCAGTAAGGGTGGAGAGGATCAGCCCCAGCATTTT.

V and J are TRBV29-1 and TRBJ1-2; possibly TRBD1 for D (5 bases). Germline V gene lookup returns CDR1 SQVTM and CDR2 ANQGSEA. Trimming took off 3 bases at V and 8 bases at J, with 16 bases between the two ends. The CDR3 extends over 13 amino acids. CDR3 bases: TGCAGCGTTGATAGGGGAGGAGGGCTGGGCTACACCTTC. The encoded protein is CSVDRGGGLGYTF.

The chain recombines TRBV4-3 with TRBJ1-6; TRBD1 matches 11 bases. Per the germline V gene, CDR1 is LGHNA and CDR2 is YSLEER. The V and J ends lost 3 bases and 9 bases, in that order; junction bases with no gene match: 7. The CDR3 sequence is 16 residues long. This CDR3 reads CASSQISGTGGSPLHF. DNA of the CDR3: TGCGCCAGCAGCCAGATTTCCGGGACAGGGGGTTCACCCCTCCACTTT.

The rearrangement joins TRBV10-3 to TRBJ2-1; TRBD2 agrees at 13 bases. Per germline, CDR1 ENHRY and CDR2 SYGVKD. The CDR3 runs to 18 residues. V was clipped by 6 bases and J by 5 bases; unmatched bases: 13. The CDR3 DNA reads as TGTGCCATCAGCCTTACTAGCGGGAGGGCCTTTCCGGACAATGAGCAGTTCTTC. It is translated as CAISLTSGRAFPDNEQFF.

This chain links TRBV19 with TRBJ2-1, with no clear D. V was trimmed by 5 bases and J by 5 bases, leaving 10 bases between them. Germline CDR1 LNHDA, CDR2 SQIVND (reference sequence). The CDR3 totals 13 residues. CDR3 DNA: TGTGCCAGTAGTGCCCAGAAAGACAATGAGCAGTTCTTC. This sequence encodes CASSAQKDNEQFF.

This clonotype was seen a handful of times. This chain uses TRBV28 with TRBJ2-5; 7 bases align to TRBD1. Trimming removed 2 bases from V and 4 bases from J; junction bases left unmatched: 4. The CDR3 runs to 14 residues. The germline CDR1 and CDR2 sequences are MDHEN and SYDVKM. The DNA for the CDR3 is TGTGCCAGCAGTTTACAACAGGGGTTAGAGACCCAGTACTTC. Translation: CASSLQQGLETQYF.

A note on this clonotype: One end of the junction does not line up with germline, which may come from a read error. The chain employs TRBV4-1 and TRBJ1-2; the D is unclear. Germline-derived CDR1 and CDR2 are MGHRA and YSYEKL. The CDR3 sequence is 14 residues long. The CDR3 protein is CASSQAALYYGYIF. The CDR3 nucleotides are TGCGCCAGCAGCCAAGCCGCCCTCTACTATGGCTACATCTTC.

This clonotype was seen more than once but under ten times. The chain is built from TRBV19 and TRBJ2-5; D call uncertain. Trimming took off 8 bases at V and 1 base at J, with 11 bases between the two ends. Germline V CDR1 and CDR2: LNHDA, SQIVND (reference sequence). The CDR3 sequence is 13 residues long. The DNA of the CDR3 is TGTGCCAGTGCAAAAGGAGTCCAAGAGACCCAGTACTTC. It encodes CASAKGVQETQYF.

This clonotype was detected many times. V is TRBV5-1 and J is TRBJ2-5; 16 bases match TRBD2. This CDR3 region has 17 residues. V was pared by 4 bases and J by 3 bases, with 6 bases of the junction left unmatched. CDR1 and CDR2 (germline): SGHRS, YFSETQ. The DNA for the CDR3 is TGCGCCAGCAGCCTCGGGACTAGCGGGAGGGCCGAAGAGACCCAGTACTTC. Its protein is CASSLGTSGRAEETQYF.

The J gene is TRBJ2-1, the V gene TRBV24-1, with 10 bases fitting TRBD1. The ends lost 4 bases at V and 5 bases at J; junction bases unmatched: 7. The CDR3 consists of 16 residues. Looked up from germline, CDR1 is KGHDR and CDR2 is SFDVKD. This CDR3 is CATSDVRTGGNNEQFF. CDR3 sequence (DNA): TGTGCCACCAGTGACGTCAGGACAGGGGGGAACAATGAGCAGTTCTTC.